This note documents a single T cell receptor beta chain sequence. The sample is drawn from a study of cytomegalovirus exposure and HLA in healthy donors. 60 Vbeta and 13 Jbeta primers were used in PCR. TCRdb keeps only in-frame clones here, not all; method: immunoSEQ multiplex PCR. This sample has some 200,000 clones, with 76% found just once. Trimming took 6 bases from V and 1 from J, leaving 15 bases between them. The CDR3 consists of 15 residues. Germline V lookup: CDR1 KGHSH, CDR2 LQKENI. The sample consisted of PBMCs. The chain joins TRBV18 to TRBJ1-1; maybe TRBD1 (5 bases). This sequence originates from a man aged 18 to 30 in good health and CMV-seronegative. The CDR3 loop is CASSQGPGGNTEAFF. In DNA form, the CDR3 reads TGTGCCAGCTCTCAGGGCCCGGGTGGGAACACTGAAGCTTTCTTT. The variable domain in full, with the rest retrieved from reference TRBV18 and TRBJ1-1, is NAGVMQNPRHLVRRRGQEARLRCSPMKGHSHVYWYRQLPEEGLKFMVYLQKENIIDESGMPKERFSAEFPKEGPSILRIQQVVRGDSAAYFCASSQGPGGNTEAFFGQGTRLTVV.